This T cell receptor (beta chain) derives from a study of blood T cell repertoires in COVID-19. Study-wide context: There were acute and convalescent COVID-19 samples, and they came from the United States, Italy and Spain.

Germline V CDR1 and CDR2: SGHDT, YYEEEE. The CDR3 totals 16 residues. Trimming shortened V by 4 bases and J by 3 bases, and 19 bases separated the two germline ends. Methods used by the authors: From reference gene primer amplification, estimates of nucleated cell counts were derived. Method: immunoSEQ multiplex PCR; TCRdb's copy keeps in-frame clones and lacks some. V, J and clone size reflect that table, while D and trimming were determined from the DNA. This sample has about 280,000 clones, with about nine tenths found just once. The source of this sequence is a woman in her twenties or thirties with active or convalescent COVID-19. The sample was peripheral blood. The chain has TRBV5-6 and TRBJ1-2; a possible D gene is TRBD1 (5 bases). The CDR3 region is CASSPPGGEGDYGYTF. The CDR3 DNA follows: TGTGCCAGCAGCCCCCCCGGCGGGGAAGGGGACTATGGCTACACCTTC.